The T cell receptor (beta chain) described here comes from a study of cytomegalovirus exposure and HLA in healthy donors. The overall study: Genotyping showed roughly 77% of fewer than 500 donors falling in the Caucasian-associated ancestry cluster.

General study points: Most of the TCR beta V segments (in an earlier analysis) were productive either about 90% or about 30% of the time.

Germline CDR1 reads MNHNS; CDR2 reads SASEGT. The CDR3 has 13 residues. Trimming pared 1 base from V and 6 bases from J, leaving 10 bases between. Primers included in the PCR were 60 Vbeta and 13 Jbeta primers. Data came from immunoSEQ multiplex PCR; TCRdb stores just in-frame clones and leaves some out. Here the sample spans about 130,000 clones, 70% to 85% being singletons. It was healthy bone marrow donors who served as donors. On this clone: The target antigen is unknown.

Sequenced: PBMCs. The V call is TRBV6-1, the J call TRBJ2-7, with no clear D. The clonotype comes from a woman aged 18-29 years in good health and CMV-seropositive. The CDR3 spells CASSEGPASEQYF. CDR3 DNA: TGTGCCAGCAGTGAAGGCCCCGCCAGCGAGCAGTACTTC.